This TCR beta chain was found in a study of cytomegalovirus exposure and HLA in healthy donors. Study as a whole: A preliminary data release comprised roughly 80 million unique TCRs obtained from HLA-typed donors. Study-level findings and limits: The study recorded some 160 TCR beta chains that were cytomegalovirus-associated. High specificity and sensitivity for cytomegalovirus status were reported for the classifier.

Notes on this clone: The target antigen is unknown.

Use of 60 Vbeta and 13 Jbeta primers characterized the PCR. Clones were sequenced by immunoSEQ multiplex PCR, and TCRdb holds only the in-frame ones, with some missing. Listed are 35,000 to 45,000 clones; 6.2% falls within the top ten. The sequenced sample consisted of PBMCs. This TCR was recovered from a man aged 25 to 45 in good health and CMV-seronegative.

The CDR3 here is CASSYLQGSGNTIYF. CDR3 sequence (DNA): TGTGCCAGCAGTTACTTACAGGGGTCTGGAAACACCATATATTTT. J is TRBJ1-3 and V is TRBV6-5; TRBD1 agrees at 7 bases. The CDR3 has 15 residues. The germline gives CDR1 MNHEY, CDR2 SVGAGI. Trimming removed 1 base from V and 1 base from J; junction bases left unmatched: 1.